Listed below are T cell receptor beta chains from one sample, sequenced in a study of T cells after yellow fever vaccination. From the 5' RACE reads, TCRdb called clonotypes with MiXCR, one entry per CDR3 protein. The sample shows 150,000 to 200,000 distinct CDR3 sequences, 8% to 13% of them seen only once. Sequences were derived from CD8+ T cells sorted from PBMCs, sampled 15 days after the yellow fever booster vaccination. The receptors come from a man aged 18 to 30 who received the YFV17D yellow fever vaccine. CDR3s include the opening cysteine and the closing phenylalanine or tryptophan. A D gene is named only where the DNA matches it firmly. Some rows mark clone size as missing; the rest say once, few, many or name a class of expanded clone.

>NA|NA|TRBV5-4|TRBJ2-3
TGTGCCAGCAGCGCGGACAGCAATACGCAGTATTTT
CASSADSNTQYF
>NA|NA|TRBV12-3/TRBV12-4|TRBJ2-7
TGTGCCAGCAGTTTCGCCGACGGCCTCTACGAGCAGTACTTC
CASSFADGLYEQYF
>many|NA|TRBV6-2/TRBV6-3|TRBJ2-2
TGTGCCAGCAGTACGGGGACGAGGTTCCGGGAGCTGTTTTTT
CASSTGTRFRELFF
>few|TRBD2|TRBV4-1|TRBJ2-5
TGCGCCAGCAGCCAGGGGTATAGCGGGCCCCAAGAGACCCAGTACTTC
CASSQGYSGPQETQYF
>few|NA|TRBV4-3|TRBJ1-1
TGCGCCAGCAGCCAATATGGCCTGGCGAACACTGAAGCTTTCTTT
CASSQYGLANTEAFF
>few|NA|TRBV4-3|TRBJ1-1
TGCGCCAGCAGCCAAGATGAGGGTGGGTTTGCGGAAGCTTTCTTT
CASSQDEGGFAEAFF
>few|NA|TRBV6-6|TRBJ1-1
TGTGCCAGCGACTTGGGACCCACGAACACTGAAGCTTTCTTT
CASDLGPTNTEAFF
>few|NA|TRBV29-1|TRBJ1-4
TGCAGCGTGTGGACAGCGAATGAAAAACTGTTTTTT
CSVWTANEKLFF
>NA|NA|TRBV2|TRBJ1-5
TGTGCCAGCAGCGCGAGTCGGGAAAATCAGCCCCAGCATTTT
CASSASRENQPQHF
>few|TRBD1|TRBV4-1|TRBJ1-1
TGCGCCAGCAGCCACCCCCAGGGGGCGGAAGCTTTCTTT
CASSHPQGAEAFF
>NA|TRBD2|TRBV15|TRBJ2-3
TGTGCCACCAGCAGAGATCGTTCCGCGGGGGGGCTAGATACGCAGTATTTT
CATSRDRSAGGLDTQYF
>few|TRBD2|TRBV6-2/TRBV6-3|TRBJ2-1
TGTGCCAGCAGCCAGGGCTGGCAAGGGAGGGATGAGCAGTTCTTC
CASSQGWQGRDEQFF
>NA|NA|TRBV27|TRBJ2-3
TGTGCCAGCAGTTCGCAGGGTGAAGATACGCAGTATTTT
CASSSQGEDTQYF
>NA|TRBD2|TRBV4-1|TRBJ2-2
TGCGCCAGCAGCCAACTAGCGGGGAAAAACACCGGGGAGCTGTTTTTT
CASSQLAGKNTGELFF
>NA|NA|TRBV11-2|TRBJ1-2
TGTGCCAGTAAACCGGGCACGAGGGGCTACACCTTC
CASKPGTRGYTF
>NA|TRBD1|TRBV29-1|TRBJ1-5
TGCAGCGTTGCGACAGGGGCTAATCAGCCCCAGCATTTT
CSVATGANQPQHF
>NA|NA|TRBV4-1|TRBJ1-4
TGCGCCAGCAGCCAAGTCTACTCTGCGAGGGAAAAACTGTTTTTT
CASSQVYSAREKLFF
>NA|NA|TRBV6-5|TRBJ1-1
TGTGCCAGCAGTTACCTGGGTTGGGGGGACACTGAAGCTTTCTTT
CASSYLGWGDTEAFF
>few|TRBD1|TRBV27|TRBJ2-7
TGTGCCAGCAGTTTCCCGGGACAGGGGGCCTCCGAGCAGTACTTC
CASSFPGQGASEQYF
>few|NA|TRBV13|TRBJ2-5
TGTGCCAGCAGCTTATGGCAGAAAGAGACCCAGTACTTC
CASSLWQKETQYF
>few|NA|TRBV5-5|TRBJ1-1
TGTGCCAGCAGCTTGTTGAAAGGGGAAGGCACTGAAGCTTTCTTT
CASSLLKGEGTEAFF
>few|NA|TRBV4-1|TRBJ1-1
TGCGCCAGCAGCCCCTCGGGGGACACTGAAGCTTTCTTT
CASSPSGDTEAFF
>few|TRBD2|TRBV12-3/TRBV12-4|TRBJ2-3
TGTGCCAGCAGTCTCCGAGCGGGGGGGAAGTCTTCCCAGGGCACAGATACGCAGTATTTT
CASSLRAGGKSSQGTDTQYF
>few|NA|TRBV19|TRBJ1-5
TGTGCCAGTAGTATAACGAGCGGGCCGAATCAGCCCCAGCATTTT
CASSITSGPNQPQHF
>NA|TRBD1|TRBV13|TRBJ1-1
TGTGCCAGCAGCCAACAGGGGGCGAAGGACACTGAAGCTTTCTTT
CASSQQGAKDTEAFF
>NA|NA|TRBV7-9|TRBJ2-5
TGTGCCAGCGGCTTAGTGGCAGGCGGGGAGACCCAGTACTTC
CASGLVAGGETQYF
>many|NA|TRBV12-3/TRBV12-4|TRBJ1-1
TGTGCCAGCAGTTCAGGGGAGGGAACTGAAGCTTTCTTT
CASSSGEGTEAFF
>NA|TRBD1|TRBV2|TRBJ1-5
TGTGCCAGCAGGGGACAGGAAAATCAGCCCCAGCATTTT
CASRGQENQPQHF
>NA|TRBD2|TRBV5-6|TRBJ2-5
TGTGCCAGCAGCTCCCTCCTGACTAGCGGGGGGCCATACGGGGAGACCCAGTACTTC
CASSSLLTSGGPYGETQYF
>NA|TRBD2|TRBV5-1|TRBJ2-1
TGCGCCAGCAGCTTGGGACGGGGGGTGAACAATGAGCAGTTCTTC
CASSLGRGVNNEQFF
>NA|NA|TRBV29-1|TRBJ2-7
TGCAGCGTAGGAACGGGGGTCCCTAGGGAGCAGTACTTC
CSVGTGVPREQYF
>NA|TRBD2|TRBV6-2/TRBV6-3|TRBJ2-5
TGTGCCAGCAGTTACTCCTGGACTAGCCCCTTAAACTTC
CASSYSWTSPLNF
>NA|NA|TRBV4-1|TRBJ1-1
TGCGCCAGCAGCCCCCGTTGGGTGAACACTGAAGCTTTCTTT
CASSPRWVNTEAFF
>NA|NA|TRBV5-5|TRBJ2-3
TGTGCCAGCAGCTTGGAACTTCAGGGATACACAGATACGCAGTATTTT
CASSLELQGYTDTQYF
>few|NA|TRBV5-5|TRBJ1-5
TGTGCCAGCAGCTTGAAGCCCAGCAATCAGCCCCAGCATTTT
CASSLKPSNQPQHF